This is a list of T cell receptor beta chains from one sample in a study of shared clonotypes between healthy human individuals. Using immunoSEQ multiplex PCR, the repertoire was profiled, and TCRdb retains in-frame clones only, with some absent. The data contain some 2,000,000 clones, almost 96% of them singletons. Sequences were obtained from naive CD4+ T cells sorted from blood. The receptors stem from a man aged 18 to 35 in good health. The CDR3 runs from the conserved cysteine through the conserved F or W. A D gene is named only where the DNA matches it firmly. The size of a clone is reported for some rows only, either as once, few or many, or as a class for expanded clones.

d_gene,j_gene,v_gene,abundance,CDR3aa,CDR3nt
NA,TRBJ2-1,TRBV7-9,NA,CASSSLSYNEQFF,TGTGCCAGCAGCTCCCTCTCCTACAATGAGCAGTTCTTC
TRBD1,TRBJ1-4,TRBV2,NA,CASSGTGLNEKLFF,TGTGCCAGCAGTGGGACAGGGCTAAATGAAAAACTGTTTTTT
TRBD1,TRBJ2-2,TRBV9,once,CASSKGAPRTGELFF,TGTGCCAGCAGTAAGGGGGCTCCCAGGACCGGGGAGCTGTTTTTT
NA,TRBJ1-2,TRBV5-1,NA,CASSLATIYGYTF,TGCGCCAGCAGCTTGGCGACAATCTATGGCTACACCTTC
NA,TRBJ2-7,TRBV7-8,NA,CASSPGPQGVADEQYF,TGTGCCAGCAGCCCCGGCCCCCAAGGTGTGGCGGACGAGCAGTACTTC
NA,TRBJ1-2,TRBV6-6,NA,CASSLGQGGHYGYTF,TGTGCCAGCAGTTTGGGGCAGGGTGGACATTATGGCTACACCTTC
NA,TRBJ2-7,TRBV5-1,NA,CASSVEPSSYEQYF,TGCGCCAGCAGCGTCGAGCCCAGCTCCTACGAGCAGTACTTC
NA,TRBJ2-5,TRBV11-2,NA,CASSWGARETQYF,TGTGCCAGCAGCTGGGGGGCCCGGGAGACCCAGTACTTC
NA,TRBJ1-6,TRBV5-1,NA,CASSHESDSSPLHF,TGCGCCAGCAGCCATGAATCCGACAGCTCACCCCTCCACTTT
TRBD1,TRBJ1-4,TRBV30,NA,CAWSGQGREKLFF,TGTGCCTGGAGTGGACAGGGAAGGGAAAAACTGTTTTTT
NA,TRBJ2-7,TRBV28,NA,CASSLGASRQFYEQYF,TGTGCCAGCAGTTTGGGGGCCTCACGGCAGTTCTACGAGCAGTACTTC
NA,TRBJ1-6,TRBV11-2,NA,CASSIDPLLPLHF,TGTGCCAGCAGCATCGACCCCTTACTGCCCCTCCACTTT
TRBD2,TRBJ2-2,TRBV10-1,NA,CASTGRPSGSSGELFF,TGCGCCAGCACCGGGAGGCCTAGCGGGAGTTCCGGGGAGCTGTTTTTT
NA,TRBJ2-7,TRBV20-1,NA,CSVKGLGEQYF,TGCAGTGTTAAGGGCCTCGGCGAGCAGTACTTC
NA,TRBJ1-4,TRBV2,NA,CASIIPGAVEEKLFF,TGTGCCAGCATCATTCCAGGGGCGGTTGAGGAAAAACTGTTTTTT
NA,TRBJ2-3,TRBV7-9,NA,CASSLSGSTDTQYF,TGTGCCAGCAGCTTATCTGGGTCCACAGATACGCAGTATTTT
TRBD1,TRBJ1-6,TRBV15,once,CATSRGGVQGSDSPLHF,TGTGCCACCAGCAGAGGTGGGGTACAGGGGTCAGATTCACCCCTCCACTTT
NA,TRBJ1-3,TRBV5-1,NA,CASSPVDGNTIYF,TGCGCCAGCAGCCCTGTTGATGGAAACACCATATATTTT
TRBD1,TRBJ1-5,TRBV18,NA,CASSQGADQPQHF,TGTGCCAGCTCACAGGGGGCCGATCAGCCCCAGCATTTT
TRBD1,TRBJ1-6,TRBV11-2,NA,CASSLTGAGQESPLHF,TGTGCCAGCAGCTTAACAGGGGCGGGGCAGGAATCACCCCTCCACTTT
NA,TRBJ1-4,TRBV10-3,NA,CAISEDRTNEKLFF,TGTGCCATCAGTGAAGACAGAACTAATGAAAAACTGTTTTTT
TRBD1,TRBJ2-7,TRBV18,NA,CASSKGQGPEQYF,TGTGCCAGCTCAAAGGGACAGGGACCCGAGCAGTACTTC
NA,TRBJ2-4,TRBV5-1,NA,CASSLGSGNIQYF,TGCGCCAGCAGCTTAGGTAGTGGGAACATTCAGTACTTC
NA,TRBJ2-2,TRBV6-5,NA,CASSSALVNGELFF,TGTGCCAGCAGTTCCGCGTTGGTGAACGGGGAGCTGTTTTTT
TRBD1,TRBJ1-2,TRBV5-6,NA,CASSLALQGAISYGYTF,TGTGCCAGCAGCTTGGCATTGCAGGGGGCTATTAGCTATGGCTACACCTTC
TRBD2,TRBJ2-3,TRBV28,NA,CASSWGGMDTQYF,TGTGCCAGCAGTTGGGGGGGGATGGATACGCAGTATTTT
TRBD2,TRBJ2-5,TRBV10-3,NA,CASTSGRTYQETQYF,TGTGCCAGCACTAGCGGGCGCACGTACCAAGAGACCCAGTACTTC
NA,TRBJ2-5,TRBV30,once,CAWGSGETQYF,TGTGCCTGGGGGTCGGGGGAGACCCAGTACTTC
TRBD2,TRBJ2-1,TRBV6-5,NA,CASSSRTSGSSNEQFF,TGTGCCAGCAGTTCCCGGACTAGCGGGAGTTCCAATGAGCAGTTCTTC
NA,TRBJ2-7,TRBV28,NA,CASSLGLKGEQYF,TGTGCCAGCAGTTTAGGTCTGAAGGGCGAGCAGTACTTC
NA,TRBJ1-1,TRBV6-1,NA,CASSEILVNTEAFF,TGTGCCAGCAGTGAAATTCTCGTGAACACTGAAGCTTTCTTT
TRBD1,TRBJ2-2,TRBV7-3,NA,CASSPTGQGYGELFF,TGTGCCAGCAGCCCCACGGGACAGGGTTACGGGGAGCTGTTTTTT
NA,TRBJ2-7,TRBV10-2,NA,CASSESGQFAEQYF,TGCGCCAGCAGTGAGAGCGGACAGTTCGCCGAGCAGTACTTC
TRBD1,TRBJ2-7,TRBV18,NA,CASSQTGQGEQYF,TGTGCCAGCTCCCAAACCGGACAGGGGGAGCAGTACTTC
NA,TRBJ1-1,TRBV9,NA,CASSASGAVNTEAFF,TGTGCCAGCAGCGCCTCAGGGGCGGTAAACACTGAAGCTTTCTTT
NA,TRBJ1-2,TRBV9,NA,CASSPLVYRGYTF,TGTGCCAGCAGCCCCCTAGTGTACCGTGGCTACACCTTC
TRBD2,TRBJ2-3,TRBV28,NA,CASSLGSGGTDTQYF,TGTGCCAGCAGTTTGGGTAGCGGGGGCACAGATACGCAGTATTTT
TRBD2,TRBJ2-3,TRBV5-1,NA,CASSLSGGDVDTQYF,TGCGCCAGCAGCCTTAGCGGGGGGGATGTAGATACGCAGTATTTT
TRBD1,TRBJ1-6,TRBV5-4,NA,CASSLGQGINSPLHF,TGTGCCAGCAGCTTGGGACAGGGAATAAATTCACCCCTCCACTTT
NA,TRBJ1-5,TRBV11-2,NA,CASSLAPTGQPQHF,TGTGCCAGCAGCTTAGCGCCCACCGGGCAGCCCCAGCATTTT
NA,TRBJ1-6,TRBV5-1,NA,CASSGAGDSPLHF,TGCGCCAGCAGCGGCGCAGGGGATTCACCCCTCCACTTT
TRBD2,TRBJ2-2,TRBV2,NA,CASSDGLANTGELFF,TGTGCCAGCAGTGACGGACTAGCGAACACCGGGGAGCTGTTTTTT
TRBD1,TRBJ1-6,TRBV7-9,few,CASSERQGMNSPLHF,TGTGCCAGCAGCGAGCGACAGGGGATGAATTCACCCCTCCACTTT
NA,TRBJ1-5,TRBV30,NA,CAWSTSLGGNQPQHF,TGTGCCTGGAGTACCAGTTTGGGGGGCAATCAGCCCCAGCATTTT
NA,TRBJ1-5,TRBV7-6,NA,CASSSDNNQPQHF,TGTGCCAGCAGCTCGGACAACAATCAGCCCCAGCATTTT
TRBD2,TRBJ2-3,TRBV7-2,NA,CASRLGLAGHTDTQYF,TGTGCCAGCAGGTTAGGGCTAGCGGGTCACACAGATACGCAGTATTTT
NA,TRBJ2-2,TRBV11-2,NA,CASSPDRSNTGELFF,TGTGCCAGCAGCCCTGACAGGTCGAACACCGGGGAGCTGTTTTTT
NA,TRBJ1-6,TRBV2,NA,CASSGRDASPLHF,TGTGCCAGCAGTGGACGGGATGCTTCACCCCTCCACTTT
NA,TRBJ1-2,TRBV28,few,CASSLEIGTAYGYTF,TGTGCCAGCAGTTTGGAAATCGGGACGGCCTATGGCTACACCTTC
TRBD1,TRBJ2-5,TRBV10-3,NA,CAITDGTAQETQYF,TGTGCCATCACCGATGGGACAGCCCAAGAGACCCAGTACTTC
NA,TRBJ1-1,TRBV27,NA,CASRRGTEAFF,TGTGCCAGCAGGCGCGGCACTGAAGCTTTCTTT
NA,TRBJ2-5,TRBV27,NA,CASSEYRDLGETQYF,TGTGCCAGCAGTGAATACAGGGATCTGGGGGAGACCCAGTACTTC
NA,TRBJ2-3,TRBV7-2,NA,CASSFWANRDTQYF,TGTGCCAGCAGCTTTTGGGCCAACAGAGATACGCAGTATTTT
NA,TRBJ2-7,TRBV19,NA,CASSKPGPYEQYF,TGTGCCAGTAGTAAACCGGGCCCCTACGAGCAGTACTTC
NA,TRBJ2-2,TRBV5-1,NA,CASSFRPSSGQLNTGELFF,TGCGCCAGCAGCTTTAGGCCAAGCAGCGGACAGCTGAACACCGGGGAGCTGTTTTTT
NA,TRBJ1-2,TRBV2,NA,CASSPGPHYGYTF,TGTGCCAGCAGCCCTGGTCCTCATTATGGCTACACCTTC